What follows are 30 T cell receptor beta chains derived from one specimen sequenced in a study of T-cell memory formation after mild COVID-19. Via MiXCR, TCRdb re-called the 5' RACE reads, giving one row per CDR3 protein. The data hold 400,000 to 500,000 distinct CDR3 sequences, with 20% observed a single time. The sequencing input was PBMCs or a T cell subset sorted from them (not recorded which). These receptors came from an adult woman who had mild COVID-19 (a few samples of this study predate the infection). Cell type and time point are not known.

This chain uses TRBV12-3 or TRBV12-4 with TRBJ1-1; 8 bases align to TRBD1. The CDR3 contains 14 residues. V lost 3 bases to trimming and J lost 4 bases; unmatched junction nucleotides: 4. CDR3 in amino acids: CASSLQGAFTEAFF. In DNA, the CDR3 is TGTGCCAGCAGTTTGCAGGGGGCCTTCACTGAAGCTTTCTTT.

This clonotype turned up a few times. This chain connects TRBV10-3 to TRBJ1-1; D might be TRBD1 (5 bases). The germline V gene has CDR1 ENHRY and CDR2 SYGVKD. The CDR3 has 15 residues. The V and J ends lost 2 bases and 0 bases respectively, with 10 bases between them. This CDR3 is CAISEAGTVNTEAFF. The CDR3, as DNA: TGTGCCATCAGTGAGGCCGGGACGGTGAACACTGAAGCTTTCTTT.

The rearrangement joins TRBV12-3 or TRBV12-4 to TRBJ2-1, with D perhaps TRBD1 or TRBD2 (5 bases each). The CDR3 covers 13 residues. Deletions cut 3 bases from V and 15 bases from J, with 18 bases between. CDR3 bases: TGTGCCAGCAGTTTCAATGCCGACAGTCGGGGGTTCTTC. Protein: CASSFNADSRGFF.

Here the CDR3 DNA reads TGTGCCAGCGGGGACAGGGTCACCGGGGAGCTGTTTTTT. This translates into CASGDRVTGELFF. This rearrangement joins TRBV12-3 or TRBV12-4 to TRBJ2-2, with 9 bases lining up with TRBD1. The J segment lost 4 bases and the V segment lost 8 bases, leaving 2 bases of the junction unmatched. CDR3 size: 13 residues.

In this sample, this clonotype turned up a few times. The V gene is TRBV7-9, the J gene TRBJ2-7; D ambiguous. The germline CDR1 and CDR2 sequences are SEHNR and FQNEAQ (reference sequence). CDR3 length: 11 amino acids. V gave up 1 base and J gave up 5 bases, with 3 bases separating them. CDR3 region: CASSLENEQYF. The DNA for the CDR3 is TGTGCCAGCAGCTTAGAGAACGAGCAGTACTTC.

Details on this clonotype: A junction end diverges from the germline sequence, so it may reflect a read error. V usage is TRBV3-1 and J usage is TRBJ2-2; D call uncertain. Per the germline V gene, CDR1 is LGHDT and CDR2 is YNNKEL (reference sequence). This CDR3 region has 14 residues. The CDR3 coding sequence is TGTGCCAGCAGACAAGAACGGAACACCGGGGAGCTGTTTTTT. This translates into CASRQERNTGELFF.

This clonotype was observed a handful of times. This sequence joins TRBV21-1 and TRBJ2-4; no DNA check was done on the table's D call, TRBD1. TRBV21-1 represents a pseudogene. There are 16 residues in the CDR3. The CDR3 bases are TGTGCCAGCAGCAAGGGGACAGGGGAACCCAAAAACATTCAGTACTTC. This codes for CASSKGTGEPKNIQYF.

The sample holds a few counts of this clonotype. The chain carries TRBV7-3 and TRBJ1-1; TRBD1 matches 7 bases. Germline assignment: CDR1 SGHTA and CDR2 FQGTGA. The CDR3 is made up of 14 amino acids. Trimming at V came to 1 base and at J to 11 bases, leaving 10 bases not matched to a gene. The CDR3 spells CASSLNTGDSVAFF. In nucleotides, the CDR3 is TGTGCCAGCAGCTTAAATACAGGGGATTCGGTGGCTTTCTTT.

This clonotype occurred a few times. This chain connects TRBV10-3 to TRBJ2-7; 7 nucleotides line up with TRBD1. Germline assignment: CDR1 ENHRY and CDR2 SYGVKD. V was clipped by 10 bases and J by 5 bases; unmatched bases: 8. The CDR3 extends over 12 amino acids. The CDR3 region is CANGAGGDEQYF. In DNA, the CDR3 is TGTGCCAACGGGGCAGGGGGAGACGAGCAGTACTTC.

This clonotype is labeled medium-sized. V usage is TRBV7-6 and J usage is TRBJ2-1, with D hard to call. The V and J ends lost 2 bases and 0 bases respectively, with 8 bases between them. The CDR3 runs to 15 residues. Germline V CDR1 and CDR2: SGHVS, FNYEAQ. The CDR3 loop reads CASSLSVDSYNEQFF. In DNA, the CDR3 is TGTGCCAGCAGCTTAAGCGTGGACTCCTACAATGAGCAGTTCTTC.

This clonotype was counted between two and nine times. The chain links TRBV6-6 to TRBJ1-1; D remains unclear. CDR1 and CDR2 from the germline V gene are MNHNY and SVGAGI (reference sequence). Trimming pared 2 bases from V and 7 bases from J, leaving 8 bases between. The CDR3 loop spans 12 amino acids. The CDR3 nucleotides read TGTGCCAGCAGTTACAGGGTAGGTGAAGCTTTCTTT. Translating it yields CASSYRVGEAFF.

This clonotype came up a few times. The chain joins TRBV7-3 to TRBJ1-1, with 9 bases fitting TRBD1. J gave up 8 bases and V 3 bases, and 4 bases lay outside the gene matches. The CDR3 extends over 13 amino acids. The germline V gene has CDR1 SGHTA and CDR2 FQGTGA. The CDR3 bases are TGTGCCAGCAGCTTGACAGGGGGAGCCGAAGCTTTCTTT. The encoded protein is CASSLTGGAEAFF.

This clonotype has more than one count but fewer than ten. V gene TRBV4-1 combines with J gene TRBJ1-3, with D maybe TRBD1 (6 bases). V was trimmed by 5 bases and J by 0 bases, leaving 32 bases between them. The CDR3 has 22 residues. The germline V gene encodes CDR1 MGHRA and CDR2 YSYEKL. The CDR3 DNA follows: TGCGCCAGCAGCGTCAGGGGCGGAGACGCCCTGGGGGGTCCTTTCTCTGGAAACACCATATATTTT. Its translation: CASSVRGGDALGGPFSGNTIYF.

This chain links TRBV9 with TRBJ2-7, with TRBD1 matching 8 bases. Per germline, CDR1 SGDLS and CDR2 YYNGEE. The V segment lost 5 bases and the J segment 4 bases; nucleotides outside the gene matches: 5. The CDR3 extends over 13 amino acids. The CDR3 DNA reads TGTGCCAGCAGTGTCGACAGGGGTTACGAGCAGTACTTC. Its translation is CASSVDRGYEQYF.

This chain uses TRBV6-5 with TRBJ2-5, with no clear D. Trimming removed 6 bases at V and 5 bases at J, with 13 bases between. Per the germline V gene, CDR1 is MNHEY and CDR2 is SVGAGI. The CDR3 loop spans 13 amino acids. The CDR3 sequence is CASRPGPWETQYF. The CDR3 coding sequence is TGTGCCAGCAGACCCGGGCCATGGGAGACCCAGTACTTC.

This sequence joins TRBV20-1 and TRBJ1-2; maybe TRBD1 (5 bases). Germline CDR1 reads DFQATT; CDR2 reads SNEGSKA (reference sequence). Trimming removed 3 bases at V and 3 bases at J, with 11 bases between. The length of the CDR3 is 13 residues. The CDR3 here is CSARDIEDYGYTF. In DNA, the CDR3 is TGCAGTGCTAGGGACATCGAGGACTATGGCTACACCTTC.

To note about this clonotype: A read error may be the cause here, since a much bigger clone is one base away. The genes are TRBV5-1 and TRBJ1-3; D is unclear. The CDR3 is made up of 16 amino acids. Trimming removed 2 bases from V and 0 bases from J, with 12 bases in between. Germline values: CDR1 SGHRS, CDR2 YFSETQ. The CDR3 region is CASSFAPDLSGNTIYF. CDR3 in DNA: TGCGCCAGCAGCTTTGCTCCAGACCTCTCTGGAAACACCATATATTTT.

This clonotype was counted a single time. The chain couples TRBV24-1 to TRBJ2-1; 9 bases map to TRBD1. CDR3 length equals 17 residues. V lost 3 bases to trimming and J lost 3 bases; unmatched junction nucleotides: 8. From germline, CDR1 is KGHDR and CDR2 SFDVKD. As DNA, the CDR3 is TGTGCCACCAGTGATGGCGTCGGACAGGGGAACTACAATGAGCAGTTCTTC. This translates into CATSDGVGQGNYNEQFF.

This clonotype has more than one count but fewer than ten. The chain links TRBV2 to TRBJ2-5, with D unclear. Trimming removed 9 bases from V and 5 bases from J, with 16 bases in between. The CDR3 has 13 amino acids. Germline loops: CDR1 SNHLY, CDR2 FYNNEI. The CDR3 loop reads CARAPGVRETQYF. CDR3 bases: TGTGCCAGAGCCCCCGGTGTCCGGGAGACCCAGTACTTC.

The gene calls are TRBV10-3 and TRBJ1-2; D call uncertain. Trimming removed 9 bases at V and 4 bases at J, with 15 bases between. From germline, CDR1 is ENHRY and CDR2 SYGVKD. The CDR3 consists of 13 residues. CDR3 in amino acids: CAIRPPLTYGYTF. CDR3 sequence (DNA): TGTGCCATTAGACCCCCGCTCACCTATGGCTACACCTTC.

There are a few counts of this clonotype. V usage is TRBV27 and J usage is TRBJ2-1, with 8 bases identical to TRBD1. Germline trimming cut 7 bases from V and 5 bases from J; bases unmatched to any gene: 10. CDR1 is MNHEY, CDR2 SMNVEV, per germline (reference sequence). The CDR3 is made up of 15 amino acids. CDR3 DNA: TGTGCCAGCACTACACCACAGGGGGTCCACAATGAGCAGTTCTTC. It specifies CASTTPQGVHNEQFF.

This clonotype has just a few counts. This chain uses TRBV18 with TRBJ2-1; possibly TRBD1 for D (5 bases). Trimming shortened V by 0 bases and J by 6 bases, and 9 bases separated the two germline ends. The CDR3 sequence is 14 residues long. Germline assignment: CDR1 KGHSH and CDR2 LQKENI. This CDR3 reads CASSPPSRANEQFF. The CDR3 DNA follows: TGTGCCAGCTCACCACCCTCCAGGGCCAATGAGCAGTTCTTC.

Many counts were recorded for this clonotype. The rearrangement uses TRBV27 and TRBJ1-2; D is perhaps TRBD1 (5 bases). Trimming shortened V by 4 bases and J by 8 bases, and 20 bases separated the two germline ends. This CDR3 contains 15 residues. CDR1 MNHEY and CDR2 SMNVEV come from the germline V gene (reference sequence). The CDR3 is CASSSPLRGRLGYTF. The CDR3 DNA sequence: TGTGCCAGCAGTTCCCCACTCCGGGGCCGACTGGGCTACACCTTC.

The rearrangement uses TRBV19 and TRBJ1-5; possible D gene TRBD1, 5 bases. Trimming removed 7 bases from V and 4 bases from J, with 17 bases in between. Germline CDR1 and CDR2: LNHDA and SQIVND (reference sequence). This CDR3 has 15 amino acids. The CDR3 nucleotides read TGTGCCAGTATGGCGGGGGGGAGGGTGAATCAGCCCCAGCATTTT. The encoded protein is CASMAGGRVNQPQHF.

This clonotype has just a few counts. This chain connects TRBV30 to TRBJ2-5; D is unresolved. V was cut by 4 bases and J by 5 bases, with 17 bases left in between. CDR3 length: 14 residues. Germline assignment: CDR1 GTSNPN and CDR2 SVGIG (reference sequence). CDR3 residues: CAWTSPVGQETQYF. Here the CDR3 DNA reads TGTGCCTGGACATCCCCAGTGGGCCAGGAGACCCAGTACTTC.

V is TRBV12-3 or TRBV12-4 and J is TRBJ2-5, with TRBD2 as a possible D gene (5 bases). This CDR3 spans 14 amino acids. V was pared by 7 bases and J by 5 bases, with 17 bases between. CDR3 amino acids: CASTPAGVMETQYF. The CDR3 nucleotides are TGTGCCAGCACCCCCGCCGGGGTAATGGAGACCCAGTACTTC.

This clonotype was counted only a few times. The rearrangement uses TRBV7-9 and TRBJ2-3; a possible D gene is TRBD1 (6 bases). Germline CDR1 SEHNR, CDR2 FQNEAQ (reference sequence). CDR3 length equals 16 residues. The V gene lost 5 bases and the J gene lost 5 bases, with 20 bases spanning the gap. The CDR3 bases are TGTGCCAGCAGCCCTAAAGACAGGAAACTAGGAGATACGCAGTATTTT. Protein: CASSPKDRKLGDTQYF.

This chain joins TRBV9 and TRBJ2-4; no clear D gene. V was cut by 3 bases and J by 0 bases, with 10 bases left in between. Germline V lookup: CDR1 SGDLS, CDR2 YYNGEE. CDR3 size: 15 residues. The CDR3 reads CASSALSGAKNIQYF. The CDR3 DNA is TGTGCCAGCAGCGCCCTTTCTGGAGCCAAAAACATTCAGTACTTC.

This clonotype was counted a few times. This CDR3 reads CASSLQGDEQFF. CDR3 DNA: TGTGCCAGCAGCCTTCAGGGGGATGAGCAGTTCTTC. The chain uses TRBV5-5 and TRBJ2-1; TRBD1 matches at 7 bases. Germline lookup yields CDR1 SGHKS and CDR2 YYEKEE (reference sequence). There are 12 residues in the CDR3. The junction had 3 bases not matched to a gene; V was cut back by 4 bases and J by 8 bases.

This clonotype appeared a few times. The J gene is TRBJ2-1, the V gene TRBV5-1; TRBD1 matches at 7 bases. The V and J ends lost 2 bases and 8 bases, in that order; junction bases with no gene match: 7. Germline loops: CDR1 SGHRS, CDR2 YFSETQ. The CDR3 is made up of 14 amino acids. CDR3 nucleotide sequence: TGCGCCAGCAGCTTCCAGGGGGTGAACGATGAGCAGTTCTTC. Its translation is CASSFQGVNDEQFF.